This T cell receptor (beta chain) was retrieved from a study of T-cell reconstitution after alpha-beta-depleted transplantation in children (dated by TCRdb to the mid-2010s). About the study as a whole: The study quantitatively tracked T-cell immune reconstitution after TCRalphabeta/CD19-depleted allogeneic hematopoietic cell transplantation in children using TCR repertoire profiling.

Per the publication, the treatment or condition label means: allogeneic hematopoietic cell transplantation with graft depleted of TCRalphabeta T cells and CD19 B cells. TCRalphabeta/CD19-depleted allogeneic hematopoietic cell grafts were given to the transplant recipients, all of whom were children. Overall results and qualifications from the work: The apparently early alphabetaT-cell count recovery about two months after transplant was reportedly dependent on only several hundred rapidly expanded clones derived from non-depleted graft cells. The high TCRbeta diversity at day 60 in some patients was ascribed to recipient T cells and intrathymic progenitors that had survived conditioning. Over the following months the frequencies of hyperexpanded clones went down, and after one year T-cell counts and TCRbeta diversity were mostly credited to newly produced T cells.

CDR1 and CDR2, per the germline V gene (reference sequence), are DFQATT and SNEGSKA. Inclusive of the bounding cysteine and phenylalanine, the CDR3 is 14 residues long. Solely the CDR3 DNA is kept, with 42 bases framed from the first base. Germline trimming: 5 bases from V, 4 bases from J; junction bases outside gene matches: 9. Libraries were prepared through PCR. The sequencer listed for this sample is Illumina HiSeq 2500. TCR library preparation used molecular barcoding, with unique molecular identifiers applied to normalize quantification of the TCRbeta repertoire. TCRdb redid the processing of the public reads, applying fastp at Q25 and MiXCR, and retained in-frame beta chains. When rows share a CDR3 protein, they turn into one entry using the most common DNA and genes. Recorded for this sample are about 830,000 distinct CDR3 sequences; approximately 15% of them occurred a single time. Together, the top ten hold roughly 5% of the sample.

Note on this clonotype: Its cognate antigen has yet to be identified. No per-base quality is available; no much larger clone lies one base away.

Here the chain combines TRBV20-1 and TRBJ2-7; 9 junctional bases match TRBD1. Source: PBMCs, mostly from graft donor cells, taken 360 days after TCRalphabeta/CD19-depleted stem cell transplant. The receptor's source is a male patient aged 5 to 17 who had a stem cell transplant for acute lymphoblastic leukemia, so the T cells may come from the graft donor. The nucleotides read TGCAGTGCTCTACAGGGGGCGAAAGCATACGAGCAGTACTTC. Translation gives CSALQGAKAYEQYF.